The 13 T cell receptor beta chains listed next were all sequenced from one sample in a study of shared clonotypes between healthy human individuals. Libraries were prepared by immunoSEQ multiplex PCR; TCRdb keeps only in-frame clonotypes and omits some of them. The profile shows approximately 500,000 clones, 65% to 85% of them singletons. Material for sequencing was PBMCs. Receptors were obtained from a woman aged 40 to 50 in good health. Some clones in this sample may be carry-over from other donors' samples.

This clone was picked up many times. This sequence joins TRBV27 and TRBJ1-1, with D uncertain. V was pared by 6 bases and J by 4 bases, with 12 bases between. Germline V gene data show CDR1 as MNHEY and CDR2 as SMNVEV (reference sequence). The CDR3 contains 13 residues. Here the CDR3 DNA reads TGTGCCAGCAGAGGGTTACGCACCACTGAAGCTTTCTTT. This sequence encodes CASRGLRTTEAFF.

This clone has at least ten counts. The sample carries other DNA sequences with the same CDR3. The chain combines TRBV11-2 with TRBJ2-2; 14 nucleotides align to TRBD2. V was clipped by 4 bases and J by 6 bases; unmatched bases: 10. This CDR3 spans 18 amino acids. The germline CDR1 and CDR2 sequences are SGHAT and FQNNGV. This CDR3 is CASSYSGLAGVSAGELFF. CDR3 DNA: TGTGCCAGCAGCTATTCGGGACTAGCGGGAGTATCGGCCGGGGAGCTGTTTTTT.

This clone is categorized as medium-sized. Additional DNA sequences in this sample encode the identical CDR3. This rearrangement joins TRBV28 to TRBJ1-2; D not certain. CDR1 and CDR2 from the germline V gene are MDHEN and SYDVKM. There are 14 residues in the CDR3. Trimming shortened V by 7 bases and J by 1 base, and 13 bases separated the two germline ends. For the CDR3, the DNA is TGTGCCAGCACCTTGACACATCTTAACTATGGCTACACCTTC. This encodes CASTLTHLNYGYTF.

The chain couples TRBV29-1 to TRBJ1-1; D is perhaps TRBD1 (6 bases). CDR1 SQVTM and CDR2 ANQGSEA come from the germline V gene. The ends were cut back, 4 bases at V and 5 bases at J, with 17 bases in the middle. CDR3 length equals 14 residues. Here the CDR3 DNA reads TGCAGCGTTGTCAGGGGAGGAGAAGTAACTGAAGCTTTCTTT. The encoded protein is CSVVRGGEVTEAFF.

This clone showed up just once. At one end, the junction sequence differs from germline, possibly due to a read error. V usage is TRBV13 and J usage is TRBJ2-5; TRBD2 aligns across 12 bases. Per the germline V gene, CDR1 is PRHDT and CDR2 is FYEKMQ (reference sequence). The CDR3 runs 13 residues. CDR3 residues: CASSRLAGEAQYF. DNA of the CDR3: TGTGCCAGCAGCCGACTAGCGGGAGAGGCCCAGTACTTC.

Comment on this clone: Since a much larger clone is just one base distant, this may be a read error. Other DNA sequences in this sample translate to the same CDR3. The chain combines TRBV2 with TRBJ2-6; 10 nucleotides line up with TRBD1. Germline assignment: CDR1 SNHLY and CDR2 FYNNEI. The CDR3 loop spans 17 amino acids. The chain's CDR3 is CASSGDRGGSGANVLTF. In DNA, the CDR3 is TGTGCCAGCAGTGGGGACAGGGGTGGCTCTGGGGCCAACGTCTTGACTTTC.

The rearrangement uses TRBV19 and TRBJ1-3, with D possibly being TRBD1 (5 bases). V lost 8 bases and J lost 0, with 14 bases in between. Germline CDR1 is LNHDA and CDR2 is SQIVND (reference sequence). There are 15 residues in the CDR3. The CDR3, as DNA: TGTGCCAGTCGACCTACAGGTAGCTCTGGAAACACCATATATTTT. Protein: CASRPTGSSGNTIYF.

This chain links TRBV5-4 with TRBJ2-4, with a weak D call TRBD1 (5 bases). This CDR3 spans 14 amino acids. V lost 2 bases to trimming and J lost 0 bases, with 6 bases between them. Germline V gene sequence: CDR1 SGHNT, CDR2 YYREEE (reference sequence). This chain's CDR3 is CASSFQGAKNIQYF. CDR3 in DNA: TGTGCCAGCAGCTTTCAGGGAGCCAAAAACATTCAGTACTTC.

The chain is built from TRBV11-1 and TRBJ2-5; TRBD2 aligns across 8 bases. Per germline, CDR1 SGHAT and CDR2 FQDESV (reference sequence). V was pared by 4 bases and J by 3 bases, with 13 bases of the junction left unmatched. The CDR3 sequence is 17 residues long. The CDR3 DNA reads as TGTGCCAGCAGCTCTAGCGGCACGGGAGGGCTGGAAGAGACCCAGTACTTC. Translation gives CASSSSGTGGLEETQYF. The whole variable domain, remainder taken from reference TRBV11-1 and TRBJ2-5, is EAEVAQSPRYKITEKSQAVAFWCDPISGHATLYWYRQILGQGPELLVQFQDESVVDDSQLPKDRFSAERLKGVDSTLKIQPAELGDSAMYLCASSSSGTGGLEETQYFGPGTRLLVL.

CDR3 region: CASRVRWGDEQYF. The CDR3 nucleotides read TGTGCCAGCAGGGTGAGGTGGGGGGACGAGCAGTACTTC. The rearrangement links TRBV25-1 to TRBJ2-7, with D perhaps TRBD2 (6 bases). This CDR3 comprises 13 residues. Germline CDR1 is MGHDK and CDR2 is SYGVNS. V lost 6 bases, J lost 5 bases, and 14 bases lay in between.

The J gene is TRBJ2-7, the V gene TRBV9, with 11 bases lining up with TRBD2. This CDR3 comprises 16 residues. V lost 3 bases to trimming and J lost 1 base; unmatched junction nucleotides: 6. Germline V gene lookup returns CDR1 SGDLS and CDR2 YYNGEE. The DNA for the CDR3 is TGTGCCAGCAGCGAAACCGGGACTAGCGGTTCCTACGAGCAGTACTTC. Translating it yields CASSETGTSGSYEQYF.

This clone has just a few counts. This sequence joins TRBV28 and TRBJ1-1; D is possibly TRBD1 (5 bases). Trimming took off 5 bases at V and 5 bases at J, with 9 bases between the two ends. The CDR3 loop spans 12 amino acids. CDR1 MDHEN and CDR2 SYDVKM come from the germline V gene. In DNA form, the CDR3 reads TGTGCCAGCAGTGGGACGTGGACTGAAGCTTTCTTT. Amino acid sequence: CASSGTWTEAFF. The complete variable domain, with remaining parts taken from reference TRBV28 and TRBJ1-1, reads DVKVTQSSRYLVKRTGEKVFLECVQDMDHENMFWYRQDPGLGLRLIYFSYDVKMKEKGDIPEGYSVSREKKERFSLILESASTNQTSMYLCASSGTWTEAFFGQGTRLTVV.

This chain uses TRBV5-1 with TRBJ1-3; 7 bases fit TRBD1. The CDR3 is 17 amino acids. J was trimmed by 3 bases and V by 4 bases; bases with no gene match: 13. Germline V gives CDR1 SGHRS, CDR2 YFSETQ. The CDR3 bases are TGCGCCAGCAGCCCATTAACCGGGACAGTAAGTGGAAACACCATATATTTT. It yields the protein CASSPLTGTVSGNTIYF. The variable domain in full, with the rest retrieved from reference TRBV5-1 and TRBJ1-3, is KAGVTQTPRYLIKTRGQQVTLSCSPISGHRSVSWYQQTPGQGLQFLFEYFSETQRNKGNFPGRFSGRQFSNSRSEMNVSTLELGDSALYLCASSPLTGTVSGNTIYFGEGSWLTVV.